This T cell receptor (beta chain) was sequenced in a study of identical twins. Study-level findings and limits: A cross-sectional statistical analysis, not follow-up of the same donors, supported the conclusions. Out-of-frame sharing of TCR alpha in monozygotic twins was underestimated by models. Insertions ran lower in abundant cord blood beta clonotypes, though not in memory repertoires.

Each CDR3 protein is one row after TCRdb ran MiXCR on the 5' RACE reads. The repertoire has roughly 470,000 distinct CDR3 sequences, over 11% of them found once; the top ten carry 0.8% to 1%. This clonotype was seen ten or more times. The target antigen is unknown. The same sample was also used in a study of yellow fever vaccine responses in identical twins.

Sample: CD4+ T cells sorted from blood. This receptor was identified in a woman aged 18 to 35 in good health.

The CDR3 sequence: CASSPFGGDVTEAFF. CDR3 coding DNA: TGTGCCAGCTCACCATTTGGAGGGGACGTAACTGAAGCTTTCTTT. The chain carries TRBV18 and TRBJ1-1; D may be TRBD1 (5 bases). CDR3 length equals 15 residues. Germline V lookup: CDR1 KGHSH, CDR2 LQKENI. V was clipped by 2 bases and J by 5 bases, with 15 bases between them.